This T cell receptor beta chain comes out of a study of monozygotic twins with inflammatory bowel disease. Overall study findings and caveats: IBD patients showed reduced TCRbeta diversity (inverse Simpson) versus healthy co-twins.

To note about this clonotype: No antigen is known for it.

TCRdb reprocessed the 5' RACE reads and reports one entry per CDR3 protein, with no DNA. The sample table includes approximately 200,000 distinct CDR3 sequences. This TCR was sampled from a human donor with ulcerative colitis or Crohn's disease, or a healthy co-twin of an affected twin (not recorded which). The sample consisted of blood.

The chain's CDR3 is CATSDPSPGVRGDEQFF. The chain has TRBV24-1 and TRBJ2-1; the D call from TCRdb, TRBD1, cannot be confirmed without DNA. This CDR3 is 17 amino acids long. Germline CDR1 and CDR2: KGHDR and SFDVKD.